The rows below give T cell receptor beta chains drawn from one sample of a study of blood T cell repertoires in COVID-19. Profiling relied on immunoSEQ multiplex PCR, and the TCRdb table lists in-frame clones only, not all of them. Seen here are 120,000 to 150,000 clones, 80% to 90% observed once, and the top ten hold under 7.5%. Sequenced input: peripheral blood. These receptors all come from a man of 80 years or more with acute or convalescent COVID-19. CDR3s include the opening cysteine and the closing phenylalanine or tryptophan. D genes are given only for firm matches. Part of the rows lack a size; the others show once, few, many or a class for expanded clones.

D gene	J gene	clone size	V gene	CDR3 DNA	CDR3 protein
NA	TRBJ1-2	NA	TRBV29-1	TGCAGCGTTGAAGGGGGCGCAAGAAACTATGGCTACACCTTC	CSVEGGARNYGYTF
TRBD1	TRBJ1-6	few	TRBV4-1	TGCGCCAGCAGCCAAGATGCCCCGGCACAGGGGAGGCCCCTCCACTTT	CASSQDAPAQGRPLHF
TRBD2	TRBJ2-7	NA	TRBV25-1	TGTGCCAGCAGCCCCCGTACCCTGGGAGGGGAGCAGTACTTC	CASSPRTLGGEQYF
TRBD2	TRBJ2-3	NA	TRBV9	TGTGCCAGCAGCGTAGCCGGGACTAGGTCAGATACGCAGTATTTT	CASSVAGTRSDTQYF
NA	TRBJ2-6	NA	TRBV5-4	TGTGCCAGCAGCTTTAAAGCGGCCAACGTCCTGACTTTC	CASSFKAANVLTF
TRBD2	TRBJ2-1	NA	TRBV6-5	TGTGCCAGCAGCTCTAGCGGGGGGGCCTACAATGAGCAGTTCTTC	CASSSSGGAYNEQFF
TRBD1	TRBJ2-3	NA	TRBV19	TGTGCCAGCAACCCCCGGGACAGGGATGCAGATACGCAGTATTTT	CASNPRDRDADTQYF
TRBD1	TRBJ1-6	NA	TRBV6-2/TRBV6-3	TGTGCCAGCAGTTACGACCACAGGGGCTCCTCCTATAATTCACCCCTCCACTTT	CASSYDHRGSSYNSPLHF
TRBD1	TRBJ1-5	NA	TRBV2	TGTGCCAGCATGAGCGGACAGGGGGATCAGCCCCAGCATTTT	CASMSGQGDQPQHF
NA	TRBJ1-1	NA	TRBV5-1	TGCGCCAGCAGCCCCGGGTGGACTGAAGCTTTCTTT	CASSPGWTEAFF